Below, 24 T cell receptor beta chains from the same sample are listed, as sequenced in a study of T cell clonality in common variable immunodeficiency. Some clones are missing from TCRdb's copy, which holds only in-frame ones; the method was immunoSEQ multiplex PCR. The repertoire shows about 37,000 clones, none seen only once; the top ten take 0.95%. Material for sequencing was peripheral blood mononuclear cells. The source of these receptors is a person aged 18-70 years in good health.

This clone showed up many times. Incomplete CDR3 DNA: TGTGCCAGCAGCACTCGACTAGCGTACTCCTACGAG. It codes for CASSTRLAYSYE. The entire CDR3 protein is CASSTRLAYSYEQYF. The V gene is TRBV11-2, the J gene TRBJ2-7, with 8 nucleotides matching TRBD2. The read ends 3 residues before the CDR3 terminus; that terminus is restored from the germline J gene. Germline V CDR1 and CDR2: SGHAT, FQNNGV. The CDR3 has 15 residues. V dropped 5 bases and J dropped 0; count of bases not matched to a gene: 6.

This clone has ten or more counts. From the germline J gene comes the end of the CDR3, since the read stops 3 residues before it. The V call is TRBV5-1, the J call TRBJ2-3, with D possibly matching TRBD1 (7 bases). Deletions cut 4 bases from V and 6 bases from J, with 21 bases between. The CDR3 loop spans 16 amino acids. Germline V lookup: CDR1 SGHRS, CDR2 YFSETQ. CDR3: CASSNLTGVGGDTQYF. CDR3 bases read: TGCGCCAGCAGCAACCTAACAGGGGTGGGAGGCGATACG. Variable domain in full (rest from reference TRBV5-1 and TRBJ2-3): KAGVTQTPRYLIKTRGQQVTLSCSPISGHRSVSWYQQTPGQGLQFLFEYFSETQRNKGNFPGRFSGRQFSNSRSEMNVSTLELGDSALYLCASSNLTGVGGDTQYFGPGTRLTVL.

At least ten counts were recorded for this clone. Coverage ceases 3 residues before the CDR3 finishes, and the germline J gene fills in the end. The chain has TRBV7-2 and TRBJ2-7, with D perhaps assigned TRBD1 or TRBD2 (6 bases each). The length of the CDR3 is 13 residues. CDR1 and CDR2 from the germline V gene are SGHTA and FQGNSA. Trimming removed 5 bases from V and 3 bases from J, with 11 bases in between. The CDR3 here is CASSPRGGYEQYF. The DNA read from the CDR3 is TGTGCCAGCAGCCCCAGGGGAGGCTACGAG.

Worth noting for this clone: The read finishes 3 residues shy of the CDR3 end, and the germline J gene is used to complete it. The chain links TRBV5-1 to TRBJ1-3; TRBD1 might be the D (6 bases). This CDR3 contains 14 residues. Germline lookup yields CDR1 SGHRS and CDR2 YFSETQ. Trimming left V 0 bases short and J 4 bases short, with 8 bases between. CDR3 DNA (partial): TGCGCCAGCAGCTTGGATACAGGGGGAAACACC. Protein sequence: CASSLDTGGNT. The full CDR3 protein reads CASSLDTGGNTIYF.

At least ten counts were recorded for this clone. The read is 3 residues too short to cover the CDR3 end, so that end is filled in from the germline J gene. The chain couples TRBV4-1 to TRBJ1-6, with D possibly matching TRBD1 (5 bases). The germline CDR1 and CDR2 sequences are MGHRA and YSYEKL. The length of the CDR3 is 18 residues. V gave up 0 bases and J gave up 9 bases, with 21 bases separating them. This CDR3 is CASSQDLFAGLRSSPLHF. CDR3 DNA, as far as it was read: TGCGCCAGCAGCCAAGATCTCTTTGCGGGACTTCGGAGTTCACCC.

This clone was seen many times. The sequenced CDR3 bases are TGTGCCAGCAGTCGCGGCAACACC. Residues: CASSRGNT. The entire CDR3 is CASSRGNTIYF. The chain carries TRBV7-9 and TRBJ1-3; unclear D gene. The read ends 3 residues before the CDR3 terminus; that terminus is restored from the germline J gene. V gave up 6 bases and J gave up 7 bases, with 7 bases separating them. This CDR3 is built from 11 residues. Germline V CDR1 and CDR2: SEHNR, FQNEAQ (reference sequence).

In its sample, this clone was seen many times. The CDR3 is cut off 3 residues early in the read; its end comes from the germline J gene. V and J are TRBV20-1 and TRBJ2-5; 8 nucleotides match TRBD2. Germline CDR1 and CDR2: DFQATT and SNEGSKA (reference sequence). CDR3 length equals 19 residues. With 3 bases clipped from V and 1 base from J, the junction kept 19 bases outside the gene matches. The sequenced part of the CDR3 DNA is TGCAGTGCTAGGGGGTGGTCGGGAGGGGGACGTGGTGGCCAAGAGACC. This sequence encodes CSARGWSGGGRGGQET. In full, the CDR3 reads CSARGWSGGGRGGQETQYF.

This clone occurred many times. The junction does not match germline at one end; this may be a read error. CDR3 loop: CASSQAANTGELFF. Partial CDR3 DNA: TGCGCCAGCAGCCAGGCGGCGAACACCGGGGAG. The gene calls are TRBV4-2 and TRBJ2-2; D is uncertain. The read is 3 residues too short to cover the CDR3 end, so that end is filled in from the germline J gene. The CDR3 loop spans 14 amino acids. CDR1 is LGHNA and CDR2 is YNFKEQ in the germline V gene.

This clone was counted ten times or more. The CDR3 end falls 3 residues outside the read, so it is completed with the germline J gene. The chain combines TRBV5-1 with TRBJ2-1, with a tentative D call TRBD2 (7 bases). Deletions cut 0 bases from V and 4 bases from J, with 17 bases between. The CDR3 runs 17 residues. The germline V gene has CDR1 SGHRS and CDR2 YFSETQ. The CDR3 DNA, read in part, is TGCGCCAGCAGCTTGGACTCTGGCGGGGGCCGATACAATGAG. Translating gives CASSLDSGGGRYNE. The whole CDR3 reads CASSLDSGGGRYNEQFF.

The table lists this clone with many counts. The read finishes 3 residues shy of the CDR3 end, and the germline J gene is used to complete it. The rearrangement uses TRBV29-1 and TRBJ2-6; a weak D match, TRBD1 (5 bases). Between the trimmed V and J ends, which lost 8 bases and 0 bases, there was a span of 17 bases. The CDR3 extends over 16 amino acids. CDR1 is SQVTM and CDR2 is ANQGSEA in the germline V gene. CDR3 sequence: CSPKRTPNSGANVLTF. The covered CDR3 bases are TGCAGCCCGAAGAGGACACCGAACTCTGGGGCCAACGTC.

This clone was detected ten times or more. The CDR3 end lies 3 residues beyond the end of the read and is filled in from the germline J gene. This rearrangement joins TRBV7-9 to TRBJ1-5; 7 bases are a match to TRBD1. CDR3 length: 14 residues. Germline loops: CDR1 SEHNR, CDR2 FQNEAQ (reference sequence). Trimming took 4 bases from V and 3 from J; bases not matched to a gene: 3. Partial CDR3 DNA: TGTGCCAGCAGCTACGGGACAGACAATCAGCCC. Translation gives CASSYGTDNQP. In full, the CDR3 is CASSYGTDNQPQHF.

Ten or more counts support this clone. The read ends 3 residues before the CDR3 terminus; that terminus is restored from the germline J gene. This chain uses TRBV6-1 with TRBJ1-4; D is ambiguous. The V and J ends lost 1 base and 2 bases respectively, with 14 bases between them. This CDR3 has 17 amino acids. CDR1 is MNHNS and CDR2 is SASEGT in the germline V gene. The CDR3 sequence is CASSEGWAGLTNEKLFF. The sequenced part of the CDR3 DNA is TGTGCCAGCAGTGAAGGATGGGCTGGATTGACTAATGAAAAA.

This clone has at least ten counts. The CDR3 extends 3 residues past the end of the read, so its final part is completed from the germline J gene. This rearrangement joins TRBV7-2 to TRBJ2-7; TRBD1 is a possible D gene (6 bases). The CDR3 is 11 residues long. Trimming pared 5 bases from V and 4 bases from J, leaving 6 bases between. The germline V gene encodes CDR1 SGHTA and CDR2 FQGNSA. The sequenced CDR3 bases are TGTGCCAGCAGCGACAGGTACGAG. This codes for CASSDRYE. The full-length CDR3 reads as CASSDRYEQYF.

This clone came up many times. The read gets to within 3 residues of the CDR3 end, and the germline J gene fills in the rest. This rearrangement joins TRBV20-1 to TRBJ2-4; 7 bases agree with TRBD2. V lost 6 bases to trimming and J lost 2 bases; unmatched junction nucleotides: 4. Germline V gene data show CDR1 as DFQATT and CDR2 as SNEGSKA (reference sequence). The CDR3 spans 13 residues. The CDR3 loop reads CSAGAGTKNIQYF. CDR3 DNA (partial): TGCAGTGCCGGAGCGGGGACCAAAAACATT.

This clone was recorded many times. Sequencing ends 3 residues short of the CDR3 end; the germline J gene provides the rest. The chain combines TRBV6-2 or TRBV6-3 with TRBJ2-2; D is unresolved. Germline CDR1 is MNHEY and CDR2 is SVGEGT. The V end lost 6 bases, the J end lost 3 bases, and 8 bases lay between the germline ends. There are 13 residues in the CDR3. The CDR3 protein is CASSYHYTGELFF. The sequenced part of the CDR3 DNA is TGTGCCAGCAGCTATCATTACACCGGGGAG.

This clone was counted at least ten times. From the germline J gene comes the end of the CDR3, since the read stops 3 residues before it. The V gene is TRBV7-9, the J gene TRBJ2-1; maybe TRBD2 (5 bases). The CDR3 extends over 15 amino acids. Germline CDR1 and CDR2: SEHNR and FQNEAQ (reference sequence). Trimming left V 2 bases short and J 7 bases short, with 15 bases between. CDR3 DNA, as far as it was read: TGTGCCAGCAGCTTATTGGCGGGTGGTTATAATGAG. Translated, it gives CASSLLAGGYNE. Given in full, the CDR3 is CASSLLAGGYNEQFF.

This clone was found many times. The read terminates 3 residues before the CDR3 end, so the remaining end is supplied by the germline J gene. This chain joins TRBV19 and TRBJ2-5; D is possibly TRBD1 (5 bases). The CDR3 sequence is 13 residues long. CDR1 and CDR2 (germline): LNHDA, SQIVND (reference sequence). Trimming removed 6 bases at V and 5 bases at J, with 13 bases between. CDR3 residues: CASSTDTEETQYF. CDR3 DNA (partial): TGTGCCAGTAGCACGGACACGGAGGAGACC.

This clone was observed many times. The read falls 3 residues short of the CDR3 end, and the missing part is taken from the germline J gene. The rearrangement uses TRBV4-1 and TRBJ2-5, with TRBD2 matching 9 bases. The CDR3 runs 15 residues. Germline V gene data show CDR1 as MGHRA and CDR2 as YSYEKL. The J segment lost 4 bases and the V segment lost 3 bases, leaving 6 bases of the junction unmatched. The part of the CDR3 DNA that was read is TGCGCCAGCAGCCAGGCGGGGGGGTGGTCAGAGACC. Its translation: CASSQAGGWSET. The CDR3 reads in full as CASSQAGGWSETQYF.

This clone showed up many times. The CDR3 goes on 3 residues after the read ends, and that part is filled in from the germline J gene. This chain connects TRBV20-1 to TRBJ2-2; 8 bases are a match to TRBD2. Germline assignment: CDR1 DFQATT and CDR2 SNEGSKA (reference sequence). The CDR3 spans 13 residues. The part of the CDR3 DNA that was read is TGCAGTGCTAGAGAGGGGATAGCGGGAAGG. It codes for CSAREGIAGR. The CDR3 as a whole reads CSAREGIAGRLFF.

This clone was picked up many times. The read gets to within 3 residues of the CDR3 end, and the germline J gene fills in the rest. V and J are TRBV13 and TRBJ2-1, with 9 positions matching TRBD2. Trimming at V came to 3 bases and at J to 8 bases, leaving 20 bases not matched to a gene. CDR1 and CDR2 from the germline V gene are PRHDT and FYEKMQ (reference sequence). This CDR3 region has 19 residues. CDR3 DNA, as far as it was read: TGTGCCAGCAGCTTCCGGGCGATAGCGGGAGCTCTTGGCCTCCATGAG. This codes for CASSFRAIAGALGLHE. The full CDR3 protein is CASSFRAIAGALGLHEQFF.

This clone was found many times. Read coverage stops 3 residues before the CDR3 terminus; the germline J gene supplies the remainder. The chain uses TRBV20-1 and TRBJ1-1; D is uncertain. V lost 1 base, J lost 1 base, and 25 bases lay in between. The CDR3 runs to 19 residues. Germline assignment: CDR1 DFQATT and CDR2 SNEGSKA (reference sequence). CDR3 bases read: TGCAGTGCTAGAGTCTGGAAAAAAGCCCAGGTTGGATCGAACACTGAA. It specifies CSARVWKKAQVGSNTE. The whole CDR3 protein reads CSARVWKKAQVGSNTEAFF.

This clone was detected ten times or more. Read data end 3 residues before the CDR3 end; the end is taken from the germline J gene. The V gene is TRBV20-1, the J gene TRBJ2-5, with D tentatively TRBD1 (6 bases). This CDR3 is 13 amino acids long. Per the germline V gene, CDR1 is DFQATT and CDR2 is SNEGSKA (reference sequence). V was shortened by 6 bases and J by 4 bases, with 15 bases between the two germline ends. This CDR3 is CSAGPQGRETQYF. Partial CDR3 DNA: TGCAGTGCAGGCCCTCAGGGGAGAGAGACC.

This clone appeared many times. The read finishes 3 residues shy of the CDR3 end, and the germline J gene is used to complete it. The chain couples TRBV6-2 or TRBV6-3 to TRBJ1-2; TRBD1 is a possible D gene (5 bases). The germline CDR1 and CDR2 sequences are MNHEY and SVGEGT. This CDR3 is 16 amino acids long. The sequenced CDR3 bases are TGTGCCAGCAGTTACCCCCCTGCGAGGGGCGCGGGGGGC. Its translation is CASSYPPARGAGG. The full CDR3 is CASSYPPARGAGGYTF.

Note on this clone: The read halts 3 residues ahead of the CDR3 end, with the missing end drawn from the germline J gene. V and J are TRBV20-1 and TRBJ1-5; 8 positions agree with TRBD1. The germline gives CDR1 DFQATT, CDR2 SNEGSKA (reference sequence). The V segment lost 2 bases and the J segment 3 bases; nucleotides outside the gene matches: 3. The CDR3 totals 14 residues. Partial CDR3 DNA: TGCAGTGCTAGACAGCAGGGGGCCAATCAGCCC. Amino acid sequence: CSARQQGANQP. The entire CDR3 sequence reads CSARQQGANQPQHF.